These T cell receptor beta chains were read from a single sample in a study of T cell responses to AZD1222 COVID-19 vaccine. Sequenced by immunoSEQ multiplex PCR; TCRdb stores in-frame clones only, minus some. The sample shows roughly 180,000 clones, roughly nine tenths of them seen only once. This sample comprised peripheral blood, obtained on day 0 of AZD1222 vaccination. These receptors were obtained from an adult in good health. The CDR3 runs from the conserved cysteine through the conserved F or W. Each record gives: D gene, V gene, J gene, clone size, CDR3 DNA, CDR3 protein. The D gene is left open where the match is weak. Clone size is not always given. Where it is, it says once, few, many or a class for expanded clones.

NA	TRBV7-9	TRBJ2-5	NA	TGTGCCAGCAGCTTAGGAGGGACAACGTACCAAGAGACCCAGTACTTC	CASSLGGTTYQETQYF
NA	TRBV6-6	TRBJ1-4	NA	TGTGCCAGCAGTTACTCGGGGAGCCTGTTTTTT	CASSYSGSLFF
TRBD1	TRBV5-6	TRBJ1-1	NA	TGTGCCAGCAGCTTTGACAGGGGTGGTCGTCCTGAAGCTTTCTTT	CASSFDRGGRPEAFF
NA	TRBV6-5	TRBJ2-1	NA	TGTGCCAGCAGTCTCGGGACGGCCGGGGAGCAGTTCTTC	CASSLGTAGEQFF
NA	TRBV4-1	TRBJ1-5	NA	TGCGCCAGCAGCCAAGCCTCCTCTGGCAATCAGCCCCAGCATTTT	CASSQASSGNQPQHF
NA	TRBV7-3	TRBJ1-2	NA	TGTGCCAGCAGCTTAGATAACTATGGCTACACCTTC	CASSLDNYGYTF
TRBD2	TRBV5-1	TRBJ2-2	NA	TGCGCCAGCAGGGGACTAGCGGTGAACACCGGGGAGCTGTTTTTT	CASRGLAVNTGELFF
TRBD1	TRBV3-1/TRBV3-2	TRBJ1-4	NA	TGTGCCAGCAGCCAACGGACAGGGTTTTTGGGTTCTAATGAAAAACTGTTTTTT	CASSQRTGFLGSNEKLFF
NA	TRBV4-3	TRBJ1-5	NA	TGCGCCAGCAGCCCTGACGGACAGATCAATCAGCCCCAGCATTTT	CASSPDGQINQPQHF
NA	TRBV19	TRBJ2-1	NA	TGTGCCAGTAGCGTGACAGCCACACCCTACAATGAGCAGTTCTTC	CASSVTATPYNEQFF
TRBD1	TRBV11-2	TRBJ1-4	NA	TGTGCCAGCAGCCGTGGGACAGGGAAGAAATTAACTAATGAAAAACTGTTTTTT	CASSRGTGKKLTNEKLFF
TRBD1	TRBV9	TRBJ2-5	NA	TGTGCCAGCAGCGTGACGGGACAGGGGGGCGTGGAGACCCAGTACTTC	CASSVTGQGGVETQYF
TRBD1	TRBV15	TRBJ1-2	NA	TGTGCCACCAGCAGAGATCTAGGACAGGTGAACTATGGCTACACCTTC	CATSRDLGQVNYGYTF
NA	TRBV30	TRBJ2-1	NA	TGTGCCTGGAGTGTGGACAGTTACAATGAGCAGTTCTTC	CAWSVDSYNEQFF
TRBD1	TRBV6-6	TRBJ1-5	NA	TGTGCCAGCAGTGGACAGGGAAGCAATCAGCCCCAGCATTTT	CASSGQGSNQPQHF
NA	TRBV27	TRBJ2-1	NA	TGTGCCAGCAGTTTCTGGGATCAGCGGCGGAATGAGCAGTTCTTC	CASSFWDQRRNEQFF
NA	TRBV12-3/TRBV12-4	TRBJ1-1	NA	TGTGCCAGCAGTTTAGGGGTGAACACTGAAGCTTTCTTT	CASSLGVNTEAFF
NA	TRBV27	TRBJ1-5	NA	TGTGCCAGCAGTCAAGACATTGGGACGGCCCGGTATAGCAATCAGCCCCAGCATTTT	CASSQDIGTARYSNQPQHF
TRBD1	TRBV4-3	TRBJ2-7	NA	TGCGCCAGCAGCGAAAGACAGGGAAGCCCTAGGGAGCAGTACTTC	CASSERQGSPREQYF
TRBD1	TRBV11-2	TRBJ1-2	NA	TGTGCCAGCAGCCCCGGGGAGACAGGGGGCTACTATGGCTACACCTTC	CASSPGETGGYYGYTF
NA	TRBV7-2	TRBJ1-2	NA	TGTGCCAGCAGCTTAACGCCGGACAGCAACTATGGCTACACCTTC	CASSLTPDSNYGYTF
TRBD1	TRBV14	TRBJ2-3	NA	TGTGCCAGCAGCCAACCGAAAGGGGGCGCAGATACGCAGTATTTT	CASSQPKGGADTQYF
NA	TRBV14	TRBJ1-2	NA	TGTGCCAGCAGCCCCCAGGGACGGAACTATGGCTACACCTTC	CASSPQGRNYGYTF
NA	TRBV7-3	TRBJ1-6	NA	TGTGCCAGCAGCTTAAAAGCCCGGGGCGCCAGGTCACCCCTCCACTTT	CASSLKARGARSPLHF
TRBD2	TRBV29-1	TRBJ2-3	once	TGCAGCGTTGAAGAAGGGACTAGAAGCACAGATACGCAGTATTTT	CSVEEGTRSTDTQYF
NA	TRBV4-3	TRBJ2-7	NA	TGCGCCAGCAGCCGGGATACAGAGATGAGCTCCTACGAGCAGTACTTC	CASSRDTEMSSYEQYF
NA	TRBV2	TRBJ1-3	NA	TGTGCCAGCAGTGAACAGGGGCCGTCCTCTGGAAACACCATATATTTT	CASSEQGPSSGNTIYF
NA	TRBV3-1/TRBV3-2	TRBJ1-2	many	TGTGCCAGCAGCCAAGCGCGGAGAGTAAACTATGGCTACACCTTC	CASSQARRVNYGYTF
NA	TRBV24-1	TRBJ2-5	NA	TGTGCCACCAGTGATTTGCAACGGGGGAGTGGAGAGACCCAGTACTTC	CATSDLQRGSGETQYF
NA	TRBV11-1	TRBJ2-2	NA	TGTGCCAGCTCGCCAGACACCGGGGAGCTGTTTTTT	CASSPDTGELFF
NA	TRBV7-6	TRBJ2-5	NA	TGTGCCAGCAGCTCTCGGACAGATCCAAGGGAGACCCAGTACTTC	CASSSRTDPRETQYF
TRBD1	TRBV6-1	TRBJ1-1	NA	TGTGCCAGCAGTGAAGCCAGACAGGGACCGAACACTGAAGCTTTCTTT	CASSEARQGPNTEAFF
NA	TRBV6-5	TRBJ1-5	NA	TGTGCCAGCAGGACCGTTGGGCAGCCCCAGCATTTT	CASRTVGQPQHF
NA	TRBV7-2	TRBJ2-3	NA	TGTGCCAGCAGCTTAATGGGCAATCTCGGAGATACGCAGTATTTT	CASSLMGNLGDTQYF
TRBD2	TRBV25-1	TRBJ2-1	NA	TGTGCCAGCACCGGGGGGAATGAGCAGTTCTTC	CASTGGNEQFF
NA	TRBV3-1/TRBV3-2	TRBJ2-3	once	TGTGCCAGCAGCCAAGTACTAGGCGCAAACCCAGATACGCAGTATTTT	CASSQVLGANPDTQYF
TRBD1	TRBV6-5	TRBJ1-2	NA	TGTGCCAGCAGTTACGACCTGACAGGGCGGTATGGCTACACCTTC	CASSYDLTGRYGYTF
TRBD1	TRBV19	TRBJ2-7	NA	TGTGCCAGTAGTATACCGGACAGGGTGTGCGAGCAGTACTTC	CASSIPDRVCEQYF
NA	TRBV5-8	TRBJ2-5	NA	TGTGCCAGCAGCCGTTGGGGAAGAGAGGAGACCCAGTACTTC	CASSRWGREETQYF
NA	TRBV6-1	TRBJ2-3	NA	TGTGCCAGCAGTGAGACACATAGCACAGATACGCAGTATTTT	CASSETHSTDTQYF
NA	TRBV5-6	TRBJ1-2	NA	TGTGCCAGCAGCTTGGACAACCGCTTCAATATTAACTATGGCTACACCTTC	CASSLDNRFNINYGYTF
TRBD1	TRBV4-2	TRBJ1-1	NA	TGTGCCAGCAGGGGGCTGGGACAGATGAGGGAAGCTTTCTTT	CASRGLGQMREAFF
NA	TRBV7-3	TRBJ2-2	once	TGTGCCAGCAGCGACAGAAACGAGGAGCTGTTTTTT	CASSDRNEELFF
TRBD1	TRBV5-1	TRBJ1-3	NA	TGCGCCAGCAGCCGGGGACAGCCCTCTGGAAACACCATATATTTT	CASSRGQPSGNTIYF
NA	TRBV7-2	TRBJ2-5	NA	TGTGCCAGCAGCTTAGGAAGTCGGGAGACCCAGTACTTC	CASSLGSRETQYF
NA	TRBV11-3	TRBJ2-3	NA	TGTGCCAGCAGCGACGGGACTTCAGATACGCAGTATTTT	CASSDGTSDTQYF
NA	TRBV7-2	TRBJ1-5	once	TGTGCCAGCAGCTTAGGGGCCGGGGGAGGTCAGCCCCAGCATTTT	CASSLGAGGGQPQHF
NA	TRBV6-5	TRBJ1-2	NA	TGTGCCAGCACCAAACGACAGTTTAGCTACACCTTC	CASTKRQFSYTF
NA	TRBV18	TRBJ2-5	few	TGTGCCAGCTCACCACCCGGGGCGCGAAAAGAGACCCAGTACTTC	CASSPPGARKETQYF
NA	TRBV6-5	TRBJ1-2	NA	TGTGCCAGCAGGTCGAATTCCTATGGCTACACCTTC	CASRSNSYGYTF
TRBD1	TRBV24-1	TRBJ2-2	NA	TGTGCCACCTGCTACCGGGACAGGGTGAACACCGGGGAGCTGTTTTTT	CATCYRDRVNTGELFF
TRBD1	TRBV7-8	TRBJ1-5	NA	TGTGCCAGCAGCTTAGATGACAGGGAGCGTGATCAGCCCCAGCATTTT	CASSLDDRERDQPQHF
NA	TRBV14	TRBJ1-1	NA	TGTGCCAGCAGCCAAAGAGCCGCAGGGACTGAAGCTTTCTTT	CASSQRAAGTEAFF